This T cell receptor (beta chain) was recovered during a study of blood T cell repertoires in COVID-19. Whole-study context: The study drew acute and convalescent COVID-19 samples from the United States, Italy and Spain. Sample material is recorded as cDNA or gDNA derived from T cells, B-cell-depleted T cells, or PBMCs.

In the source study's methods: Using reference gene primer amplification, nucleated cell counts were estimated. Method: immunoSEQ multiplex PCR; TCRdb's copy keeps in-frame clones and lacks some. That table furnishes V, J and clone size, whereas the DNA furnished D and trimming. The sample yields some 150,000 clones, around nine tenths seen once. Germline lookup yields CDR1 LGHNA and CDR2 YNFKEQ. Germline trimming cut 6 bases from V and 4 bases from J; bases unmatched to any gene: 6. The CDR3 length is 14 residues. The specimen sequenced was peripheral blood. The genes are TRBV4-2 and TRBJ1-3; 7 bases map to TRBD1. The clonotype was recovered from a woman aged 45-65 years with active or convalescent COVID-19. CDR3 loop: CASRRQGAGNTIYF. The CDR3, as DNA: TGTGCCAGCAGACGACAGGGAGCCGGAAACACCATATATTTT.